The present entry profiles one T cell receptor (beta chain) with its context. This clonotype was detected ten times or more. This receptor's antigen is unknown. Base-call qualities are not available, and no considerably larger clone is one nucleotide away. The meaning of the sample's treatment or condition label: allogeneic hematopoietic cell transplantation with graft depleted of TCRalphabeta T cells and CD19 B cells. Transplant recipients were children who received TCRalphabeta/CD19-depleted allogeneic hematopoietic cell grafts. This sample was taken from a study of T-cell reconstitution after alpha-beta-depleted transplantation in children (dated by TCRdb to the mid-2010s). Describing the broader study: The study quantitatively tracked T-cell immune reconstitution after TCRalphabeta/CD19-depleted allogeneic hematopoietic cell transplantation in children using TCR repertoire profiling.

The study at large found these results: About two months after transplant, the apparently early recovery of alphabetaT-cell counts reportedly depended on just several hundred clones that had expanded rapidly and came from non-depleted graft cells. Over subsequent months, a decline in hyperexpanded clone frequencies was noted, and after one year, T-cell counts and TCRbeta diversity were mostly ascribed to newly produced T cells. The high TCRbeta diversity at day 60 in some patients was ascribed to recipient T cells and intrathymic progenitors that had survived conditioning.

Libraries were made using PCR. The listed sequencing device is Illumina HiSeq 2500. To normalize quantification of the TCRbeta repertoire, the TCR libraries were built with molecular barcoding that relied on unique molecular identifiers. The raw public reads went through TCRdb reprocessing: fastp at Q25, MiXCR clone calling, in-frame beta chains kept. Rows matching on CDR3 protein sequence are summarized as one entry with the most common DNA and genes. A total of roughly 98,000 distinct CDR3 sequences appear in this sample, roughly 15% of them only once. Around a fifth of the sample rests with the top ten. Clipping removes 5 bases from V and 10 bases from J, with 6 as the unmatched junction base count. Counted from cysteine to phenylalanine, this CDR3 has 13 amino acids. The retained sequence is limited to the CDR3, 39 bases, with the frame set at the first base. The germline V gene (reference sequence) specifies SGHKS as CDR1 and YYEKEE as CDR2.

This specimen consisted of PBMCs, mostly from graft donor cells, obtained 180 days after TCRalphabeta/CD19-depleted stem cell transplant. The TCR was taken from a male patient aged 2 to 10 who had a stem cell transplant for acute lymphoblastic leukemia, so the T cells may come from the graft donor. This chain is built from TRBV5-5 and TRBJ1-6, and TRBD1 matches 7 of the central bases. In nucleotide form, the sequence is TGTGCCAGCAGACCCGGGACAGAATCACCCCTCCACTTT. This translates into CASRPGTESPLHF.